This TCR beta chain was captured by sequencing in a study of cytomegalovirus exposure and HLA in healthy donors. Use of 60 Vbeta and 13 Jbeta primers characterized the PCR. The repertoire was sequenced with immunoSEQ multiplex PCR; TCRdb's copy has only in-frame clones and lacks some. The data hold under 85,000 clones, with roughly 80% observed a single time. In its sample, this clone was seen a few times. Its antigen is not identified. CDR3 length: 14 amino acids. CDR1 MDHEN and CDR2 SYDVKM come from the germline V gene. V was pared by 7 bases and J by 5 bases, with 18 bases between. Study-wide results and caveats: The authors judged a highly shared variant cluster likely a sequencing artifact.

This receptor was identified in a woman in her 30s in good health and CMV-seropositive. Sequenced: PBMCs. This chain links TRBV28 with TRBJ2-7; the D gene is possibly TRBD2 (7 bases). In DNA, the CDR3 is TGTGCCAGCAATAGGAGAGGGGGGGTCCACGAGCAGTACTTC. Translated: CASNRRGGVHEQYF.